The T cell receptor (beta chain) under discussion was sequenced for a study of blood T cell repertoires in COVID-19. Using immunoSEQ multiplex PCR, the repertoire was profiled, and TCRdb retains in-frame clones only, with some absent. The sample records around 60,000 clones, roughly 74% being singletons. CDR3 length equals 17 residues. Germline V gene sequence: CDR1 PRHDT, CDR2 FYEKMQ (reference sequence). V lost 6 bases and J lost 5; bases outside the gene matches: 8. Material: peripheral blood. This TCR was sampled from a woman at least 80 years old with acute or convalescent COVID-19. The genes are TRBV13 and TRBJ2-2; 14 bases are a match to TRBD2. As DNA, the CDR3 is TGTGCCAGCAGTCCATGGGGACTAGCGGGAGAAACCGGGGAGCTGTTTTTT. Its protein is CASSPWGLAGETGELFF. The variable domain in full, with the rest retrieved from reference TRBV13 and TRBJ2-2, is AAGVIQSPRHLIKEKRETATLKCYPIPRHDTVYWYQQGPGQDPQFLISFYEKMQSDKGSIPDRFSAQQFSDYHSELNMSSLELGDSALYFCASSPWGLAGETGELFFGEGSRLTVL.